This T cell receptor beta chain was sequenced for a study of T cell repertoires in cytomegalovirus infection. Study-wide context: CMV epitopes that were recently identified and HLA-C-restricted were used alongside well-studied HLA-B-restricted ones. General study results and limits: HLA-C-restricted, CMV-specific TCR beta clonotypes were dominant ex vivo.

This clonotype appeared many times. The antigen is not known. TCRdb itself ran the reads through MiXCR, one entry per CDR3 protein. Of over 250,000 distinct CDR3 sequences listed, under 25% are singletons. Per germline, CDR1 SGHTA and CDR2 FQGNSA. The CDR3 sequence is 13 residues long. V was cut by 5 bases and J by 3 bases, with 8 bases left in between. This chain connects TRBV7-2 to TRBJ1-3; D is undetermined. Sequencing used cultured PBMCs, obtained from culture after CMV antigen stimulation. This clonotype was sampled from a human donor in good health (CMV status not recorded). Some clones in this sample may be carry-over from other donors' samples. CDR3 nucleotides: TGTGCCAGCAGCCCCATCCTTGGAAACACCATATATTTT. This translates into CASSPILGNTIYF.